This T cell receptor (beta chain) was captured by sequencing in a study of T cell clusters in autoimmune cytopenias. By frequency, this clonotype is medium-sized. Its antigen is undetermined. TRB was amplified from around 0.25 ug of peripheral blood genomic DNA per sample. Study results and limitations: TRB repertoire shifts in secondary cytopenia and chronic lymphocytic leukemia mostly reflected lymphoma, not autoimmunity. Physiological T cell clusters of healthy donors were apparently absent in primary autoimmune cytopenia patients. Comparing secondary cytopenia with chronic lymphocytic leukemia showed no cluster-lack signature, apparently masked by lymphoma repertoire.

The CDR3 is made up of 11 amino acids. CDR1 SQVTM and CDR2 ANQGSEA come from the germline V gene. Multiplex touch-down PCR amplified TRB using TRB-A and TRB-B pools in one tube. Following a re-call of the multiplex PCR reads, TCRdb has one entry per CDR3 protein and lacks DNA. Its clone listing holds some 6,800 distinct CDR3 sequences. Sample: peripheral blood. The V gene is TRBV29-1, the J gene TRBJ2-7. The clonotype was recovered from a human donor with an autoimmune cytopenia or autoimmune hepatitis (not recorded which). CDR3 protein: CSVGSSYEQYF.